This TCR beta chain was sequenced during a study of tumor-infiltrating lymphocytes in primary liver carcinoma. Study-wide findings and caveats: Between tumor regions, pairs overlapped more than tumor-adjacent and tumor-blood pairs did.

With regard to this clonotype: Its antigen is not known.

Between about 17 and 34 mg of unsorted bulk tissue served as the source from which RNA and DNA were co-extracted. V was cut by 5 bases and J by 0 bases, with 17 bases left in between. CDR3 length equals 17 residues. Germline V CDR1 and CDR2: SGHAT, FQNNGV. The input was 450 to 500 ng total RNA; TCR beta cDNA was made from it with a constant-region primer. Three-round nested multiplex PCR performed with slightly modified ARM-PCR produced the TCR beta libraries. A C-beta reverse primer was combined with TRBV1-TRBV30 forward primers in the first two PCR rounds, and each round had around 11 cycles. TCRdb re-called the multiplex PCR reads with MiXCR, one entry per CDR3 protein. The sample records about 30,000 distinct CDR3 sequences, around 71% being singletons.

The sequence was collected from a woman under 40 with primary liver carcinoma and hepatitis B virus infection. The J gene is TRBJ2-1, the V gene TRBV11-2; the D gene is possibly TRBD1 (7 bases). Sequenced: liver tumor tissue from sampling region 3. Subset given: tumor region T3, left-lateral pole. For the CDR3, the DNA is TGTGCCAGCAGCCATGCCTACAGGGGAGGCTCCTACAATGAGCAGTTCTTC. Residues: CASSHAYRGGSYNEQFF.